Described below is a single T cell receptor (beta chain) sequence and its context. Its antigen has not been determined. Nothing much larger sits one base from this clone, and base qualities are not available. TCRdb names Illumina NovaSeq 6000 as the instrument used. Using 5'RACE with constant-segment primers, TCRalpha and TCRbeta cDNA libraries were constructed, with sample barcodes and unique molecular identifiers added in the process. RNA was extracted from every sample with Trizol reagent. The libraries were amplified in two PCR steps, and the second step added a second sample barcode and Illumina TruSeq adapters. Libraries were sequenced on an Illumina NovaSeq with 2 x 150 bp paired-end reads. Turning to the authors' computational methods: The reads were demultiplexed and collapsed into UMI-guided consensus sequences using migec v1.2.7. Using mixcr v2.1.11, UMI consensuses were aligned to TRA and TRB V and J templates and then assembled into clonotypes. Clonotypes were classified as expanded or contracted when called significant by both edgeR and NoisET, with noise models trained on biological replicates. For edgeR calls, a false discovery rate-adjusted p below 0.01 and a log2 fold-change threshold of 1 were applied. As an exploratory analysis of dynamics, max-normalized trajectories of the 1000 most abundant clonotypes were examined by PCA with hierarchical clustering. The CD4 or CD8 phenotype of responding clones was assigned using the separately sequenced CD4+ and CD8+ repertoires. The raw public data were reprocessed by TCRdb itself: fastp quality trimming at Q25, MiXCR clonotype calling, in-frame beta chains only. Rows are unified per CDR3 protein, each entry keeping the most common DNA and genes. The V and J calls come from TCRdb's annotation, not from the publication. The sample yields about 140,000 distinct CDR3 sequences; around 15% were counted once. The top ten hold 25% to 30% of the sample.

The data were obtained in a study of T-cell memory formation after mild COVID-19 (dated by TCRdb to the early 2020s). General notes on the study: TCR sequence clusters from the two donors were found to be largely donor specific. T-cell clones expanding and contracting after mild COVID-19 in two donors were tracked by longitudinal TCRalpha and TCRbeta repertoire sequencing. Two young, previously healthy adult volunteers made up the cohort, one male and one female.

PBMCs were isolated by Ficoll-Paque density gradient centrifugation. Results and caveats for the whole study, not just this receptor: The second-wave clones that peaked on day 37 were not confirmed to be SARS-CoV-2 specific. Balanced CD4/CD8 phenotypes were observed for clones contracting from day 15 to 85, whereas a bias towards CD4+ was observed for a second wave of clones expanding from day 15 to 37. Contracting CD4+ clones were located mainly in the CM and EM memory subsets, whereas CD8+ clones were found to be enriched in EMRA. Some responding clones were detected in pre-infection memory, suggesting pre-existing cross-reactive memory T cells joined the SARS-CoV-2 response. The study covered only two mild cases, and larger cohorts including severe cases with pre-infection samples were considered necessary.

CDR1 is given as MNHEY and CDR2 as SVGAGI, both from the germline V gene. The CDR3 covers 14 residues, taking in both the cysteine and the phenylalanine. Solely the CDR3 DNA is kept, with 42 bases framed from the first base. The V and J ends are trimmed by 6 bases and 5 bases, leaving 13 bases between them. The rearrangement combines TRBV6-5 with TRBJ2-2, with an unclear D gene assignment. The TCR sequence derives from an adult woman who had mild COVID-19 (a few samples of this study predate the infection). The sample titles of this study are shuffled in the database, so cell type and time point are left out; the donor was told from shared clones. The sequenced material came from PBMCs or a T cell subset sorted from them (not recorded which). The DNA sequence is TGTGCCAGCAGCCCCCGAGGCTGGACCGGGGAGCTGTTTTTT. Its protein is CASSPRGWTGELFF.